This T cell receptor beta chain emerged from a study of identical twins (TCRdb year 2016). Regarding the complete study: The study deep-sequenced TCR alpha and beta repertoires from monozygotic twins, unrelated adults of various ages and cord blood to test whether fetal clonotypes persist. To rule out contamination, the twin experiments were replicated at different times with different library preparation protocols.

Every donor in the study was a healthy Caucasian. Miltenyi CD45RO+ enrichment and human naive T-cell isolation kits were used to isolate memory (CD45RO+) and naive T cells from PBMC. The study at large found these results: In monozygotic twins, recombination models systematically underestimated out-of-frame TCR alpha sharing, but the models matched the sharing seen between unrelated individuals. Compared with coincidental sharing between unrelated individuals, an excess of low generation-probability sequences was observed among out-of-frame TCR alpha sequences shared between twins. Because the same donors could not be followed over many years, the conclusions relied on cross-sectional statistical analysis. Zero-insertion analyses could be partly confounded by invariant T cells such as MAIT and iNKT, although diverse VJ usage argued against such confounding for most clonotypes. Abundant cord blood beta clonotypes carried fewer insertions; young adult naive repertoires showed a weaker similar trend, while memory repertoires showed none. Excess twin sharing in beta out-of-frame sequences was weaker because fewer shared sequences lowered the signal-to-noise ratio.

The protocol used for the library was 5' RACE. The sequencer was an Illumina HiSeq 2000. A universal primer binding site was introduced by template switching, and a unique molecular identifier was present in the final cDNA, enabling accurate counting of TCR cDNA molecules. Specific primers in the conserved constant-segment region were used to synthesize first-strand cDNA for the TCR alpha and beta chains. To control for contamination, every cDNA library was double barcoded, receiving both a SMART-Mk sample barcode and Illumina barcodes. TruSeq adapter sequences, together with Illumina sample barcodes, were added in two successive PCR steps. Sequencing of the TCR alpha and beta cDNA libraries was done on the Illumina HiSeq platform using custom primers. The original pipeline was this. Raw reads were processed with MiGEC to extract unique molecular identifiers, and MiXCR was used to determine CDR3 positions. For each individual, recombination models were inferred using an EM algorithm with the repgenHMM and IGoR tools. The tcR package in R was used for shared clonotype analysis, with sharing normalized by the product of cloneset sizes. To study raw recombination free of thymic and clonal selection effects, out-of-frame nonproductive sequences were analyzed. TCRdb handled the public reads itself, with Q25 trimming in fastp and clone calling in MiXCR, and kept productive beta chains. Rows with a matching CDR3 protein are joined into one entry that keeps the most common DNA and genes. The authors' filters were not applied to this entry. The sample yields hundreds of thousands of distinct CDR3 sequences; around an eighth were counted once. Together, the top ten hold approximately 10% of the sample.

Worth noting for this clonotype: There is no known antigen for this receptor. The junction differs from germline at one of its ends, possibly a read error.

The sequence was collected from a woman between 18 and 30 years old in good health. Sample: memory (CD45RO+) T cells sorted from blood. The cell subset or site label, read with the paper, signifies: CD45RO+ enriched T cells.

The CDR3 protein sequence reads: CASRKAASSNEQFF. The DNA sequence follows: TGTGCCAGCCGAAAAGCTGCCTCCTCCAATGAGCAGTTCTTC. The rearranged segments are TRBV6-1 and TRBJ2-1; the D gene cannot be resolved reliably. The CDR3, from cysteine to phenylalanine, totals 14 residues. Only the CDR3 DNA is retained, 42 bases long and in frame from the first base. Sequences MNHNS (CDR1) and SASEGT (CDR2) are obtained from the germline V gene.